The 4 T cell receptor beta chains presented below share a single source sample, sequenced in a study of blood T cell repertoires in COVID-19. The repertoire was sequenced with immunoSEQ multiplex PCR; TCRdb's copy has only in-frame clones and lacks some. The data show around 100,000 clones, roughly 80% seen once. Sequencing was performed on peripheral blood. Receptors originate from a human donor in a cohort sampled during active COVID-19.

This clone was detected only once. The chain combines TRBV7-2 with TRBJ2-1, with 11 bases lining up with TRBD1. Trimming cost V 1 base and J 9 bases; bases outside gene matches: 2. Germline CDR1 and CDR2: SGHTA and FQGNSA. The CDR3 is made up of 14 amino acids. The CDR3 coding sequence is TGTGCCAGCAGCTTAGGGACAGGGGGCAGTGAGCAGTTCTTC. This encodes CASSLGTGGSEQFF.

This chain connects TRBV27 to TRBJ2-1; no reliable D call. V was cut by 2 bases and J by 1 base, with 6 bases left in between. Per the germline V gene, CDR1 is MNHEY and CDR2 is SMNVEV (reference sequence). The CDR3 is made up of 14 amino acids. The DNA for the CDR3 is TGTGCCAGCAGTTTAGGCAGTTCCTACAATGAGCAGTTCTTC. It translates to CASSLGSSYNEQFF.

To note about this clone: The junction differs from germline at one of its ends, possibly a read error. The V call is TRBV11-2, the J call TRBJ2-6; 10 positions match TRBD1. The CDR3 is 18 residues long. From germline, CDR1 is SGHAT and CDR2 FQNNGV. The CDR3 coding sequence is TGTGCCAGCAGCAAAGGACAGGGGGGGACCTCTCGGGCCAACGTCCTGACTTTC. This gives the protein CASSKGQGGTSRANVLTF.

Here the CDR3 DNA reads TGTGCCATCAGTGACAAGACTAGCGGGGGGTCCGGCACCGGGGAGCTGTTTTTT. Translated, it gives CAISDKTSGGSGTGELFF. The chain joins TRBV10-3 to TRBJ2-2; 13 bases agree with TRBD2. Germline CDR1 reads ENHRY; CDR2 reads SYGVKD. The CDR3 runs to 18 residues. J gave up 4 bases and V 3 bases, and 8 bases lay outside the gene matches.